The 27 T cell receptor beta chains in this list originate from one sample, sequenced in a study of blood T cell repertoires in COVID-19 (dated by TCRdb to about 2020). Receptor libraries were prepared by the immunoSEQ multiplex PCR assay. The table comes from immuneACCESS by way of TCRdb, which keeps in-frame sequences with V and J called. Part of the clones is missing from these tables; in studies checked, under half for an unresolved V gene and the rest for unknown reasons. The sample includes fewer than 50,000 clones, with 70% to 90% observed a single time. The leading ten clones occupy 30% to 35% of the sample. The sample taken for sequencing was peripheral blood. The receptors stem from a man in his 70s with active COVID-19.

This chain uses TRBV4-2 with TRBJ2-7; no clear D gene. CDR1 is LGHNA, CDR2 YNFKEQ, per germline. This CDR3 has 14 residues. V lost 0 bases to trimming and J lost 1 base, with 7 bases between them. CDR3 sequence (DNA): TGTGCCAGCAGCCAAGATCGGTCTTCCTACGAGCAGTACTTC. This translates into CASSQDRSSYEQYF.

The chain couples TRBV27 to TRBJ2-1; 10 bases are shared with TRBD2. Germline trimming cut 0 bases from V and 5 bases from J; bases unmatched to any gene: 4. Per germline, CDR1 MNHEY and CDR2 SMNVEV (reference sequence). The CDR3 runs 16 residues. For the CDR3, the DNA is TGTGCCAGCAGTTTATCGGGTAGCGGGGGGAACAATGAGCAGTTCTTC. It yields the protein CASSLSGSGGNNEQFF.

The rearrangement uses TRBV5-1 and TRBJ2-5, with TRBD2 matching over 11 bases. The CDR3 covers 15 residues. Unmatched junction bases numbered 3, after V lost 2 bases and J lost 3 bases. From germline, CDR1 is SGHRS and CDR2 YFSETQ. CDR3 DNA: TGCGCCAGCAGCTTAATGACTAGCGGGAAAGAGACCCAGTACTTC. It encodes CASSLMTSGKETQYF.

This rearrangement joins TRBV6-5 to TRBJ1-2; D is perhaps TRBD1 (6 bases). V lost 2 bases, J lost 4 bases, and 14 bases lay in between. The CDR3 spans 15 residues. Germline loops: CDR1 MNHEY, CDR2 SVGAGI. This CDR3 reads CASSYAQQGPYGYTF. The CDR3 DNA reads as TGTGCCAGCAGTTACGCCCAACAGGGTCCCTATGGCTACACCTTC.

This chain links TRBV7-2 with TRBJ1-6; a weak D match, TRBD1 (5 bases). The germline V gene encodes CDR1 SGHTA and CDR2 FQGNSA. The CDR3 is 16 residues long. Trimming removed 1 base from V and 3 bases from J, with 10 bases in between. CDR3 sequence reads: CASSLGGVHYNSPLHF. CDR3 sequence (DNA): TGTGCCAGCAGCTTAGGGGGGGTACACTATAATTCACCCCTCCACTTT.

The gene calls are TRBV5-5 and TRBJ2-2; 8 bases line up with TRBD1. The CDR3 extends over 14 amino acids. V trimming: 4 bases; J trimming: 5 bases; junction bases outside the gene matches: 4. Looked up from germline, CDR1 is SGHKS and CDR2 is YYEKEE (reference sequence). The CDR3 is CASSPGTGTGELFF. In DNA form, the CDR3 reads TGTGCCAGCAGCCCGGGGACAGGTACCGGGGAGCTGTTTTTT.

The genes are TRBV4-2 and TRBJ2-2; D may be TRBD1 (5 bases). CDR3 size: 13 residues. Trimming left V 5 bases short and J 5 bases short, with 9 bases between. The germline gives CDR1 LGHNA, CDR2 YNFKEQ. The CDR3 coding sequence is TGTGCCAGCAGCTTACAGGAGACCGGGGAGCTGTTTTTT. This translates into CASSLQETGELFF.

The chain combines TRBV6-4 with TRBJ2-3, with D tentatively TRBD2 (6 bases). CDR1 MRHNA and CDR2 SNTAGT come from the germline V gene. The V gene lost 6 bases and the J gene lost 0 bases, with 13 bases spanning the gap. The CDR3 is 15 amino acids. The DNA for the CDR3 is TGTGCCAGCAGCTTATCAGCGGGTAGCACAGATACGCAGTATTTT. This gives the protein CASSLSAGSTDTQYF.

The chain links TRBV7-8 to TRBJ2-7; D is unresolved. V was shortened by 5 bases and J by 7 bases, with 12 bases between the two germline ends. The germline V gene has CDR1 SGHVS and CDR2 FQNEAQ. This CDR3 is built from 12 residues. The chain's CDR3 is CASSLDLREQYF. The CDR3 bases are TGTGCCAGCAGCCTCGATCTACGGGAGCAGTACTTC. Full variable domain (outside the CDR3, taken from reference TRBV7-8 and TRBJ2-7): GAGVSQSPRYKVAKRGQDVALRCDPISGHVSLFWYQQALGQGPEFLTYFQNEAQLDKSGLPSDRFFAERPEGSVSTLKIQRTQQEDSAVYLCASSLDLREQYFGPGTRLTVT.

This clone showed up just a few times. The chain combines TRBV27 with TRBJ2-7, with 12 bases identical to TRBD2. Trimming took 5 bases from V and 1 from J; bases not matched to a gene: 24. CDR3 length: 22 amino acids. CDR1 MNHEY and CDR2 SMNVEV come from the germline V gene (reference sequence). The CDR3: CASSQKRRRTSGTPRKSYEQYF. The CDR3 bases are TGTGCCAGCAGTCAGAAAAGACGAAGGACTAGCGGGACGCCACGTAAATCCTACGAGCAGTACTTC.

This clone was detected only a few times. The CDR3 here is CASSELWGGLEAFF. The CDR3 DNA is TGTGCCAGCAGTGAATTGTGGGGGGGTCTGGAAGCTTTCTTT. V is TRBV2 and J is TRBJ1-1; D is possibly TRBD1 (5 bases). The ends were cut back, 2 bases at V and 8 bases at J, with 15 bases in the middle. Germline V CDR1 and CDR2: SNHLY, FYNNEI. CDR3 length equals 14 residues.

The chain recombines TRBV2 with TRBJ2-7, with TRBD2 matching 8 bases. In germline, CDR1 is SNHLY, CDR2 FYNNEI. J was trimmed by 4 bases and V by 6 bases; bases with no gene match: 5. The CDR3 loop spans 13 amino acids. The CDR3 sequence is CASRLAEPYEQYF. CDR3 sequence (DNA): TGTGCCAGCAGACTAGCGGAGCCTTACGAGCAGTACTTC.

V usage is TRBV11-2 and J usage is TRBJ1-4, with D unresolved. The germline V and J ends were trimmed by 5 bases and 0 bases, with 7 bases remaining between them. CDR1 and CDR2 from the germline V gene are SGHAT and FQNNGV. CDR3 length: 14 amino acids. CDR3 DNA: TGTGCCAGCAGCCGCGATCCAACTAATGAAAAACTGTTTTTT. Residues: CASSRDPTNEKLFF. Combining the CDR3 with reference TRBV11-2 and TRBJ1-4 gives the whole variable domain EAGVAQSPRYKIIEKRQSVAFWCNPISGHATLYWYQQILGQGPKLLIQFQNNGVVDDSQLPKDRFSAERLKGVDSTLKIQPAKLEDSAVYLCASSRDPTNEKLFFGSGTQLSVL.

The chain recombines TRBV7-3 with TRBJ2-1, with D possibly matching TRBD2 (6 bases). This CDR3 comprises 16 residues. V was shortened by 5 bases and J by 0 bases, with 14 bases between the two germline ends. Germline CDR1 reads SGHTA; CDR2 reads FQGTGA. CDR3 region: CASSSSGFNSYNEQFF. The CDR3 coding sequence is TGTGCCAGCAGCAGCAGCGGGTTCAACTCCTACAATGAGCAGTTCTTC.

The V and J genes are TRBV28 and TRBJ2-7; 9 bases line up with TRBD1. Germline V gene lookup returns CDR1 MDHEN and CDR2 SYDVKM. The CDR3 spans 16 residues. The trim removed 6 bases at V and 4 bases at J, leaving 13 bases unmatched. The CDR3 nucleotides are TGTGCCAGCAGCGCGATCCCGGGACAGGGTAGTTACGAGCAGTACTTC. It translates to CASSAIPGQGSYEQYF.

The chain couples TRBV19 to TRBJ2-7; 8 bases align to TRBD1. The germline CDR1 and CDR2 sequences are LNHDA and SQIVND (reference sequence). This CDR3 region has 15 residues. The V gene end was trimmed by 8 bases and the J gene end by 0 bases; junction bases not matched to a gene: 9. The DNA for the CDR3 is TGTGCCAGTTTTTACCGGGACAGGACCTCCTACGAGCAGTACTTC. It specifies CASFYRDRTSYEQYF.

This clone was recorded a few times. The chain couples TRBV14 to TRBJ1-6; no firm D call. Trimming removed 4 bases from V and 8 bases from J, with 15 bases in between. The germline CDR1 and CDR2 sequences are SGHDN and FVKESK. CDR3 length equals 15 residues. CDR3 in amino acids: CASSPSRAGDSPLHF. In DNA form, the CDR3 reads TGTGCCAGCAGCCCCTCCCGGGCCGGGGATTCACCCCTCCACTTT.

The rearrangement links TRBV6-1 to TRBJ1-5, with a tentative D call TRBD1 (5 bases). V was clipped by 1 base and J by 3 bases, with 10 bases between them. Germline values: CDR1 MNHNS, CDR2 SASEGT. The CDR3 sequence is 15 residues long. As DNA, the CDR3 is TGTGCCAGCAGTGAAGGGACAATCTTCAATCAGCCCCAGCATTTT. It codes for CASSEGTIFNQPQHF.

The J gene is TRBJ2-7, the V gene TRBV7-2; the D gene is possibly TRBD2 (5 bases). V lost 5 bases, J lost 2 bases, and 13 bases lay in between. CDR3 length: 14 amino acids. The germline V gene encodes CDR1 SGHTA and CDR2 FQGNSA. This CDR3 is CASSPTTGTYEQYF. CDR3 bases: TGTGCCAGCAGCCCAACGACGGGGACCTACGAGCAGTACTTC.

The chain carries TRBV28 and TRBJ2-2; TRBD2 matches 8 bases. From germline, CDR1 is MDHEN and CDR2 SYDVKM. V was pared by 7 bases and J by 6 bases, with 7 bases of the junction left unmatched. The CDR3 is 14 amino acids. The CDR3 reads CASNLAGIAGELFF. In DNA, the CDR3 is TGTGCCAGCAACCTAGCGGGTATTGCCGGGGAGCTGTTTTTT.

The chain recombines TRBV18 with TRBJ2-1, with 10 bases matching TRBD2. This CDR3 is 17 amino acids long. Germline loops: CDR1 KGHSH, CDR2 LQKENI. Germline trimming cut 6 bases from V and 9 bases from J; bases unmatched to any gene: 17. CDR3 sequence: CASSGLAGVGVRAEQFF. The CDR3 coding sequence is TGTGCCAGCTCCGGCCTAGCGGGAGTCGGGGTAAGGGCTGAGCAGTTCTTC.

CDR3 sequence: CASSPPDRGYYGYTF. CDR3 coding DNA: TGTGCCAGCTCACCACCGGACAGGGGCTACTATGGCTACACCTTC. This chain uses TRBV18 with TRBJ1-2; 9 nucleotides agree with TRBD1. This CDR3 region has 15 residues. J was trimmed by 3 bases and V by 0 bases; bases with no gene match: 2. Germline V CDR1 and CDR2: KGHSH, LQKENI.

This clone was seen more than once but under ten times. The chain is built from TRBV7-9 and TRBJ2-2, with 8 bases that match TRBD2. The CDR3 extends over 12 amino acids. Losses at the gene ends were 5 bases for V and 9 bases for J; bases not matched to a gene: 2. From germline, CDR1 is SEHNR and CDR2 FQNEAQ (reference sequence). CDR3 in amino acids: CASSRTSRELFF. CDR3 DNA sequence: TGTGCCAGCAGCAGGACTAGCAGGGAGCTGTTTTTT.

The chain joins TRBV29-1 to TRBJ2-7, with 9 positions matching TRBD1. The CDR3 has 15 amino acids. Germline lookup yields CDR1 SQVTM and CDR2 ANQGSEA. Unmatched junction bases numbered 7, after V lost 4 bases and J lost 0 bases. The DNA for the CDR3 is TGCAGCGTTGTATATGGGACAGGGAGCTCCTACGAGCAGTACTTC. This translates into CSVVYGTGSSYEQYF.

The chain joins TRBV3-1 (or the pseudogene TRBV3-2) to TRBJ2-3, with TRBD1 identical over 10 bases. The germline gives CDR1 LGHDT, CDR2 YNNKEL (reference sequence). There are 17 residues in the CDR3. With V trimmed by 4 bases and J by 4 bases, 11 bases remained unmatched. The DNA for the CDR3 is TGTGCCAGCAGCCGAGGGGCTGGGACAGGGGTGCCAGATACGCAGTATTTT. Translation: CASSRGAGTGVPDTQYF.

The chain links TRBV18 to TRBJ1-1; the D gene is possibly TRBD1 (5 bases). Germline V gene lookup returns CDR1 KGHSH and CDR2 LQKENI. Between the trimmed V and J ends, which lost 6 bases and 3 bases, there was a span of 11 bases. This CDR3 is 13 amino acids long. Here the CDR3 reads CASSQGLDTEAFF. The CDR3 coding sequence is TGTGCCAGCTCCCAGGGTCTGGACACTGAAGCTTTCTTT.

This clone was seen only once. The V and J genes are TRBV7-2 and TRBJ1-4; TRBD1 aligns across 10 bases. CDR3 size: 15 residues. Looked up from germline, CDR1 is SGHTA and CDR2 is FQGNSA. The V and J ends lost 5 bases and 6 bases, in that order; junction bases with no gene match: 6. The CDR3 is CASSKKTGGYEKLFF. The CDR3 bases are TGTGCCAGCAGCAAAAAGACAGGGGGCTATGAAAAACTGTTTTTT. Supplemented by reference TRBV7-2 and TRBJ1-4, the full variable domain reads GAGVSQSPSNKVTEKGKDVELRCDPISGHTALYWYRQSLGQGLEFLIYFQGNSAPDKSGLPSDRFSAERTGGSVSTLTIQRTQQEDSAVYLCASSKKTGGYEKLFFGSGTQLSVL.